This T cell receptor (beta chain) was profiled in a study of blood T cell repertoires in COVID-19. Study background: Collection of acute and convalescent COVID-19 samples took place in the United States, Italy and Spain.

Sequencing used immunoSEQ multiplex PCR; TCRdb keeps in-frame clones, though not all of them. This sample has around 220,000 clones, with under 90% found just once. Sequencing input: peripheral blood. The TCR was taken from a man in his fifties or sixties with acute or convalescent COVID-19.

The CDR3 coding sequence is TGTGCCAGCAGCTTGTCTTCAGGGGCAGTGGCTGAAGCTTTCTTT. Translating it yields CASSLSSGAVAEAFF. This chain uses TRBV7-9 with TRBJ1-1, with a possible D match to TRBD1 (6 bases). The CDR3 has 15 residues. In germline, CDR1 is SEHNR, CDR2 FQNEAQ (reference sequence). V lost 3 bases, J lost 6 bases, and 17 bases lay in between.